A single sample gave rise to the 11 T cell receptor beta chains below, sequenced in a study of blood T cell repertoires in COVID-19. Produced via immunoSEQ multiplex PCR; TCRdb's table is partial and in-frame only. The sample yields approximately 170,000 clones, about 85% seen once. Sequencing was performed on peripheral blood. The source is a man aged 80 or over with COVID-19, enrolled during active disease.

The chain joins TRBV7-9 to TRBJ1-4; TRBD1 aligns across 9 bases. V lost 5 bases to trimming and J lost 2 bases; unmatched junction nucleotides: 6. Per germline, CDR1 SEHNR and CDR2 FQNEAQ (reference sequence). This CDR3 comprises 16 residues. CDR3 sequence reads: CASSGDRAGTNEKLFF. CDR3 DNA: TGTGCCAGCAGCGGGGACAGGGCGGGGACTAATGAAAAACTGTTTTTT. Complete variable domain (other parts from reference TRBV7-9 and TRBJ1-4): DTGVSQNPRHKITKRGQNVTFRCDPISEHNRLYWYRQTLGQGPEFLTYFQNEAQLEKSRLLSDRFSAERPKGSFSTLEIQRTEQGDSAMYLCASSGDRAGTNEKLFFGSGTQLSVL.

On this clone: Other DNA sequences in the same sample also yield this CDR3. The chain uses TRBV27 and TRBJ1-5; 7 bases are a match to TRBD1. Germline assignment: CDR1 MNHEY and CDR2 SMNVEV (reference sequence). Trimming at V came to 3 bases and at J to 5 bases, leaving 4 bases not matched to a gene. The CDR3 length is 14 residues. In DNA form, the CDR3 reads TGTGCCAGCAGTTTCCGACAGGGCCATCAGCCCCAGCATTTT. Its translation is CASSFRQGHQPQHF.

The chain combines TRBV6-5 with TRBJ1-2, with 7 bases that match TRBD1. The CDR3 totals 13 residues. CDR1 is MNHEY and CDR2 is SVGAGI in the germline V gene. V shed 4 bases, J shed 14 bases, and the junction held 13 bases outside the gene matches. CDR3 in amino acids: CASSLAGTVVTTF. CDR3 bases: TGTGCCAGCAGTTTGGCCGGGACAGTCGTGACGACCTTC.

The chain employs TRBV11-3 and TRBJ1-1; 7 nucleotides line up with TRBD1. The CDR3 sequence is 14 residues long. Per germline, CDR1 SGHNT and CDR2 YENEEA. J lost 1 base, V lost 5 bases, and 4 bases had no gene match. CDR3 DNA sequence: TGTGCCAGCAGCCTAGGGGGCCAGAACACTGAAGCTTTCTTT. It is translated as CASSLGGQNTEAFF.

The chain uses TRBV4-3 and TRBJ1-6, with no clear D. V was trimmed by 0 bases and J by 10 bases, leaving 10 bases between them. CDR1 is LGHNA and CDR2 is YSLEER in the germline V gene. This CDR3 comprises 14 residues. CDR3 residues: CASSQDVAKSPLHF. The CDR3 DNA reads TGCGCCAGCAGCCAAGATGTGGCAAAGTCACCCCTCCACTTT.

This clone occurred once. The chain joins TRBV5-4 to TRBJ2-7, with 7 positions matching TRBD1. The CDR3 has 14 residues. J lost 3 bases, V lost 4 bases, and 7 bases had no gene match. Germline V CDR1 and CDR2: SGHNT, YYREEE (reference sequence). DNA for the CDR3: TGTGCCAGCAGCGCCAGGCCAGGGGGCTACGAGCAGTACTTC. This gives the protein CASSARPGGYEQYF.

The V and J genes are TRBV5-1 and TRBJ1-4; D might be TRBD1 (5 bases). V was cut by 3 bases and J by 6 bases, with 15 bases left in between. CDR1 is SGHRS, CDR2 YFSETQ, per germline. The CDR3 contains 15 residues. The CDR3 spells CASSSLGAKDEKLFF. The DNA for the CDR3 is TGCGCCAGCAGCTCCCTTGGGGCAAAGGATGAAAAACTGTTTTTT.

In its sample, this clone was seen once. The chain has TRBV2 and TRBJ2-1; maybe TRBD1 (6 bases). This CDR3 comprises 12 residues. Germline values: CDR1 SNHLY, CDR2 FYNNEI. Trimming pared 6 bases from V and 10 bases from J, leaving 13 bases between. CDR3 sequence (DNA): TGTGCCAGCAGCGGACAGCGAGGGGAGCAGTTCTTC. Its protein is CASSGQRGEQFF.

The rearrangement joins TRBV4-3 to TRBJ1-2; possible D gene TRBD1, 5 bases. The germline V gene encodes CDR1 LGHNA and CDR2 YSLEER. The V end was cut by 0 bases, the J end by 5 bases, with 16 bases between. CDR3 length: 16 residues. In nucleotides, the CDR3 is TGCGCCAGCAGCCAAGACTTCAGGGCCGGGGGGTATGGCTACACCTTC. Translating gives CASSQDFRAGGYGYTF.

The rearrangement uses TRBV12-5 and TRBJ2-2, with D possibly TRBD2 on 6 matching bases. Germline values: CDR1 LGHNT, CDR2 FRNRAP. The CDR3 runs 13 residues. V was cut by 1 base and J by 7 bases, with 7 bases left in between. Written as DNA, the CDR3 is TGTGCTAGTGGTTTGGAAGCGGGCGGGGAGCTGTTTTTT. Protein product: CASGLEAGGELFF.

The rearrangement links TRBV19 to TRBJ1-2; D might be TRBD1 (6 bases). Germline V CDR1 and CDR2: LNHDA, SQIVND (reference sequence). CDR3 length: 14 amino acids. Trimming stripped 6 bases from V and 6 bases from J, with 17 bases between. The CDR3 bases are TGTGCCAGTAGGCAACAGGGAGTAATCGATGGCTACACCTTC. Protein product: CASRQQGVIDGYTF.